A single sample gave rise to the 2 T cell receptor beta chains below, sequenced in a study of blood T cell repertoires in COVID-19. TCRdb's table, derived via immunoSEQ multiplex PCR, lists solely in-frame clones and lacks some. The sample holds tens of thousands of clones, less than 90% seen once. Sequencing used peripheral blood. The origin of the receptors is a woman aged 55-70 years with acute or convalescent COVID-19.

The chain joins TRBV7-6 to TRBJ2-3; 7 bases match TRBD1. The germline V gene encodes CDR1 SGHVS and CDR2 FNYEAQ. The CDR3 is 15 amino acids. The J segment lost 7 bases and the V segment lost 4 bases, leaving 11 bases of the junction unmatched. Here the CDR3 DNA reads TGTGCCAGCAGCTCCCGGACAGGTATCTCAAATACGCAGTATTTT. Its protein is CASSSRTGISNTQYF.

The chain recombines TRBV29-1 with TRBJ1-2, with D possibly matching TRBD1 (6 bases). CDR1 and CDR2 (germline): SQVTM, ANQGSEA. V lost 4 bases and J 6 bases, leaving 15 bases between the germline ends. The CDR3 covers 13 residues. DNA of the CDR3: TGCAGCGTTGTACAGGGTGATAAGAATGGCTACACCTTC. This codes for CSVVQGDKNGYTF.